This entry is about one T cell receptor (beta chain). Method: immunoSEQ multiplex PCR; TCRdb's copy keeps in-frame clones and lacks some. The repertoire holds roughly 93,000 clones, approximately 90% seen once, with approximately 2% in the top ten. This entry comes from a study of preoperative IRX-2 immunotherapy in early breast cancer. CDR3 length: 16 amino acids. V lost 6 bases and J 4 bases, leaving 19 bases between the germline ends. Sample treatment: preoperative locoregional IRX-2 cytokine immunotherapy. Preoperative locoregional IRX-2 cytokine immunotherapy was tested in the phase Ib source study.

The sample consisted of tumor tissue, taken after IRX-2 immunotherapy. The chain couples TRBV23-1 to TRBJ2-1; D not resolved. TRBV23-1 is given ORF status, its function remaining uncertain. This clonotype originated in a human donor with breast cancer. CDR3 residues: CASSQEGHLSYNEQFF. The DNA of the CDR3 is TGCGCCAGCAGCCAAGAAGGTCACTTGTCGTACAATGAGCAGTTCTTC.